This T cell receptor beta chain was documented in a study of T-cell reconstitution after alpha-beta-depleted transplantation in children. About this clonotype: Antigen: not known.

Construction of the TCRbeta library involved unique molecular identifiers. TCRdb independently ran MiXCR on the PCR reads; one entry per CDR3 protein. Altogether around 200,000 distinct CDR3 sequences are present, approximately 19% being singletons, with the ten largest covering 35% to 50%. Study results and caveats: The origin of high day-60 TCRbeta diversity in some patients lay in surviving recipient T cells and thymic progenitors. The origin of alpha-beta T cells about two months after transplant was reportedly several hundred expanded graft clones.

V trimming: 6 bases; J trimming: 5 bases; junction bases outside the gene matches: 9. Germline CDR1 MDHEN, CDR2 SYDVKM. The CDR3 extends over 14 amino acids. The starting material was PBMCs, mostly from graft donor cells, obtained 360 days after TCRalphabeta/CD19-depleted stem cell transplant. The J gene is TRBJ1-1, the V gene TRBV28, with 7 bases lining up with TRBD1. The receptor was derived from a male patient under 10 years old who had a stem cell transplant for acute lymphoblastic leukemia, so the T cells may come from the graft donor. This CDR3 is CASSPNDRVTEAFF. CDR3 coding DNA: TGTGCCAGCAGCCCGAACGACAGGGTAACTGAAGCTTTCTTT.